This T cell receptor beta chain is from a study of shared clonotypes between healthy human individuals. A CD45RA-negative memory subset and a CD45RA+ naive subset were separated from the CD4+ cells. This was a deep-level run. In the original analysis: Filtering of immunoSEQ junctional sequences could not match full-length read filtering. Data came from immunoSEQ multiplex PCR; TCRdb stores just in-frame clones and leaves some out. V and J calls and clone size are as listed in that table; D and trimming were resolved from the DNA. The table includes about 1.5 million clones, roughly 97% detected once. Sequencing was carried out using naive CD4+ T cells sorted from blood. As for subset: CD45RA+ positively selected. The TCR sequence derives from a man aged 25 to 40 in good health.

CDR3 DNA sequence: TGTGCCAGCGAGGACAGGGGCACTGAAGCTTTCTTT. Translating it yields CASEDRGTEAFF. The V call is TRBV19, the J call TRBJ1-1; TRBD1 matches 9 bases. V was clipped by 9 bases and J by 4 bases; unmatched bases: 3. From germline, CDR1 is LNHDA and CDR2 SQIVND (reference sequence). The CDR3 consists of 12 residues. The full variable domain, its missing parts supplied by reference TRBV19 and TRBJ1-1, is DGGITQSPKYLFRKEGQNVTLSCEQNLNHDAMYWYRQDPGQGLRLIYYSQIVNDFQKGDIAEGYSVSREKKESFPLTVTSAQKNPTAFYLCASEDRGTEAFFGQGTRLTVV.